Presented here are 15 T cell receptor beta chains from one specimen sequenced in a study of T cell responses to AZD1222 COVID-19 vaccine. Only in-frame clones appear in the TCRdb table, and some are missing; sequencing was by immunoSEQ multiplex PCR. The sample records about 150,000 clones, roughly 87% being singletons. Sequenced here: peripheral blood, sampled on day 0 of AZD1222 vaccination. These receptors came from an adult in good health.

This chain joins TRBV19 and TRBJ2-7, with unresolved D. The CDR3 length is 14 residues. The ends were cut back, 6 bases at V and 0 bases at J, with 12 bases in the middle. Germline CDR1 LNHDA, CDR2 SQIVND (reference sequence). For the CDR3, the DNA is TGTGCCAGTAGCCGGACGTCTAGCTCCTACGAGCAGTACTTC. Its protein product is CASSRTSSSYEQYF.

The genes are TRBV4-1 and TRBJ1-3; the match to TRBD1 covers 9 bases. Germline-derived CDR1 and CDR2 are MGHRA and YSYEKL. The CDR3 spans 16 residues. The trim removed 1 base at V and 7 bases at J, leaving 8 bases unmatched. CDR3 DNA: TGCGCCAGCAGCCAAGGTCCACTGACAGGGGGTAACACCATATATTTT. Translation gives CASSQGPLTGGNTIYF.

This clone appeared once. This rearrangement joins TRBV18 to TRBJ2-2; D not resolved. V lost 0 bases and J lost 4, with 3 bases in between. This CDR3 has 13 amino acids. Germline V gives CDR1 KGHSH, CDR2 LQKENI. CDR3 amino acids: CASSPPTTGELFF. CDR3 coding DNA: TGTGCCAGCTCACCACCGACCACCGGGGAGCTGTTTTTT.

This clone was detected a few times. The rearrangement uses TRBV19 and TRBJ2-5; 11 nucleotides align to TRBD2. This CDR3 region has 17 residues. J was trimmed by 2 bases and V by 3 bases; bases with no gene match: 8. CDR1 and CDR2 from the germline V gene are LNHDA and SQIVND (reference sequence). CDR3: CASSMNQLAGVQETQYF. The CDR3 DNA is TGTGCCAGTAGTATGAACCAACTAGCGGGAGTACAAGAGACCCAGTACTTC.

The gene calls are TRBV6-5 and TRBJ2-3; 15 nucleotides match TRBD2. Germline V gene data show CDR1 as MNHEY and CDR2 as SVGAGI. There are 14 residues in the CDR3. J gave up 3 bases and V 11 bases, and 3 bases lay outside the gene matches. CDR3 in DNA: TGTGCCGCCGGACTAGCGGGAGGGACAGATACGCAGTATTTT. Protein: CAAGLAGGTDTQYF.

CDR3 DNA sequence: TGTGCCAGCTCGCAGGGGTCGGCGTTCGGGAATTCACCCCTCCACTTT. It yields the protein CASSQGSAFGNSPLHF. The chain recombines TRBV18 with TRBJ1-6, with a possible D match to TRBD1 (6 bases). CDR1 is KGHSH, CDR2 LQKENI, per germline. The CDR3 loop spans 16 amino acids. The V end was cut by 6 bases, the J end by 7 bases, with 19 bases between.

This clone was detected only a few times. This rearrangement joins TRBV6-2 or TRBV6-3 to TRBJ2-7; no definite D call. Trimming cost V 6 bases and J 1 base, with 16 bases left between them. Germline CDR1 MNHEY, CDR2 SVGEGT. CDR3 length: 15 amino acids. The chain's CDR3 is CASSAPDLSSYEQYF. The CDR3 DNA reads TGTGCCAGCAGCGCACCAGATCTATCTTCCTACGAGCAGTACTTC.

The chain has TRBV2 and TRBJ2-7, with D tentatively TRBD1 (6 bases). Germline loops: CDR1 SNHLY, CDR2 FYNNEI. The V and J ends lost 6 bases and 1 base respectively, with 16 bases between them. The CDR3 loop spans 15 amino acids. As DNA, the CDR3 is TGTGCCAGCAGCCCCACAGGGATGGTTTCCTACGAGCAGTACTTC. Translating it yields CASSPTGMVSYEQYF.

The V gene is TRBV18, the J gene TRBJ1-1, with D possibly TRBD1 on 6 matching bases. The V end was cut by 0 bases, the J end by 5 bases, with 10 bases between. The CDR3 spans 14 residues. Germline CDR1 KGHSH, CDR2 LQKENI. The CDR3 loop is CASSPPGGWTEAFF. CDR3 in DNA: TGTGCCAGCTCACCACCAGGGGGATGGACTGAAGCTTTCTTT.

This chain joins TRBV7-6 and TRBJ2-7, with a weak D call TRBD2 (5 bases). The CDR3 sequence is 13 residues long. Trimming cost V 5 bases and J 4 bases, with 12 bases left between them. CDR1 and CDR2 (germline): SGHVS, FNYEAQ. CDR3: CASSTSWEYEQYF. The CDR3 region has the DNA TGTGCCAGCAGCACAAGCTGGGAGTACGAGCAGTACTTC.

This clone was detected only once. The chain has TRBV18 and TRBJ2-7; possible D gene TRBD1, 5 bases. V was trimmed by 6 bases and J by 2 bases, leaving 14 bases between them. This CDR3 comprises 14 residues. Germline V gene sequence: CDR1 KGHSH, CDR2 LQKENI. The CDR3: CASSLLTATYEQYF. The CDR3 DNA reads TGTGCCAGCTCCCTGTTGACAGCCACCTACGAGCAGTACTTC. Based on the CDR3 plus reference TRBV18 and TRBJ2-7, the full variable domain is NAGVMQNPRHLVRRRGQEARLRCSPMKGHSHVYWYRQLPEEGLKFMVYLQKENIIDESGMPKERFSAEFPKEGPSILRIQQVVRGDSAAYFCASSLLTATYEQYFGPGTRLTVT.

The chain joins TRBV25-1 to TRBJ1-1, with TRBD1 matching 8 bases. This CDR3 has 17 residues. J lost 1 base, V lost 1 base, and 8 bases had no gene match. CDR1 and CDR2 (germline): MGHDK, SYGVNS. CDR3 in amino acids: CASSEWGTGTGNTEAFF. For the CDR3, the DNA is TGTGCCAGCAGTGAATGGGGAACCGGGACAGGGAACACTGAAGCTTTCTTT.

The chain joins TRBV4-2 to TRBJ2-7; a weak D match, TRBD1 (6 bases). V lost 0 bases, J lost 1 base, and 7 bases lay in between. Germline V lookup: CDR1 LGHNA, CDR2 YNFKEQ. This CDR3 is 14 amino acids long. CDR3 sequence reads: CASSQDRGSYEQYF. In nucleotides, the CDR3 is TGTGCCAGCAGCCAAGACAGGGGTTCCTACGAGCAGTACTTC.

The V gene is TRBV15, the J gene TRBJ1-2; tentatively, D is TRBD1 (6 bases). CDR3 length equals 15 residues. The ends were cut back, 0 bases at V and 4 bases at J, with 12 bases in the middle. CDR1 LNHNV and CDR2 YYDKDF come from the germline V gene (reference sequence). For the CDR3, the DNA is TGTGCCACCAGCAGAGATGCGGGGACATCCTATGGCTACACCTTC. Its protein product is CATSRDAGTSYGYTF. Variable domain in full (rest from reference TRBV15 and TRBJ1-2): DAMVIQNPRYQVTQFGKPVTLSCSQTLNHNVMYWYQQKSSQAPKLLFHYYDKDFNNEADTPDNFQSRRPNTSFCFLDIRSPGLGDTAMYLCATSRDAGTSYGYTFGSGTRLTVV.

The rearrangement joins TRBV7-8 to TRBJ2-7, with a tentative D call TRBD2 (6 bases). The CDR3 contains 15 residues. Germline V gives CDR1 SGHVS, CDR2 FQNEAQ. V lost 3 bases and J 5 bases, leaving 17 bases between the germline ends. Here the CDR3 reads CASSLIFGRRNEQYF. In DNA form, the CDR3 reads TGTGCCAGCAGCTTGATTTTCGGGAGAAGGAACGAGCAGTACTTC.